A single sample is the source of the 22 T cell receptor beta chains below, sequenced in a study of molecular identifiers for immune sequencing clone quantification. TCRdb fed the PCR reads into MiXCR, producing one record per CDR3 protein. The table lists 70,000 to 95,000 distinct CDR3 sequences, 15% to 20% of them singletons, with roughly 0.93% in the top ten. Sequencing was performed on naive CD8+ T cells from blood, with Jurkat cell RNA spiked in. Subset defined: FACS-sorted CD8+CD4-CCR7+CD45RA+ naive T cells. These receptors came from a human donor in good health. Some libraries in this study had Jurkat cell RNA spiked in.

Comment on this clonotype: A much larger clone differs by one base, so this may be a read error. No conserved phenylalanine or tryptophan ends this CDR3, so it is likely a read error. The CDR3 region has the DNA TGTGCCAGCAGCTTAGCGTGGGGACTAGCGGGGAATGAGCAGTTCCTC. It yields the protein CASSLAWGLAGNEQFL. The chain has TRBV7-9 and TRBJ2-1; 13 nucleotides line up with TRBD2. The CDR3 runs to 16 residues. J gave up 7 bases and V 0 bases, and 3 bases lay outside the gene matches. From germline, CDR1 is SEHNR and CDR2 FQNEAQ (reference sequence).

A word on this clonotype: Just one base apart from a much larger clone, this may be a read error. V gene TRBV6-2 or TRBV6-3 combines with J gene TRBJ2-7, with TRBD1 as a possible D gene (5 bases). Germline assignment: CDR1 MNHEY and CDR2 SVGEGT. The CDR3 totals 17 residues. The ends were cut back, 5 bases at V and 2 bases at J, with 22 bases in the middle. The CDR3 bases are TGTGCCAGCAGTAAACCTCGGACACGCCCGGCCCCCTACGAGCAGTACTTC. Translated: CASSKPRTRPAPYEQYF.

This clonotype was seen at least ten times. This rearrangement joins TRBV7-8 to TRBJ2-3; 8 nucleotides line up with TRBD2. From germline, CDR1 is SGHVS and CDR2 FQNEAQ. The CDR3 totals 16 residues. V lost 2 bases and J lost 2; bases outside the gene matches: 6. The DNA of the CDR3 is TGTGCCAGCAGCTTACGTGTAGCGGGGCTCACAGATACGCAGTATTTT. Residues: CASSLRVAGLTDTQYF.

Ten or more counts support this clonotype. The chain employs TRBV27 and TRBJ2-1, with D perhaps TRBD2 (5 bases). Germline CDR1 and CDR2: MNHEY and SMNVEV (reference sequence). This CDR3 has 15 residues. V lost 4 bases and J 1 base, leaving 11 bases between the germline ends. CDR3 sequence (DNA): TGTGCCAGCAGTTCCTCCCGGGATTCCTACAATGAGCAGTTCTTC. It codes for CASSSSRDSYNEQFF.

Ten or more counts support this clonotype. This rearrangement joins TRBV4-3 to TRBJ1-5; 7 positions agree with TRBD1. The CDR3 is 15 amino acids. With V trimmed by 0 bases and J by 7 bases, 6 bases remained unmatched. In germline, CDR1 is LGHNA, CDR2 YSLEER. The CDR3 sequence is CASSQDQGGYQPQHF. CDR3 coding DNA: TGCGCCAGCAGCCAAGATCAGGGGGGTTACCAGCCCCAGCATTTT.

The chain combines TRBV4-3 with TRBJ1-1, with 9 bases aligning to TRBD1. The germline V gene has CDR1 LGHNA and CDR2 YSLEER. This CDR3 region has 16 residues. V lost 4 bases to trimming and J lost 5 bases; unmatched junction nucleotides: 11. The CDR3 here is CASSLGQGGVGTEAFF. Written as DNA, the CDR3 is TGCGCCAGCAGCCTGGGACAGGGTGGGGTTGGGACTGAAGCTTTCTTT.

As regards this clonotype: A much bigger clone sits one base away, suggesting this may be a read error. This rearrangement joins TRBV7-9 to TRBJ2-4, with D uncertain. Germline-derived CDR1 and CDR2 are SEHNR and FQNEAQ (reference sequence). The CDR3 extends over 14 amino acids. In DNA, the CDR3 is TGTGCCAGCAGCGCCCCCTGGGCACAAAACATTCGGTACTTC. Its protein is CASSAPWAQNIRYF.

This clonotype was seen many times. This chain links TRBV6-2 or TRBV6-3 with TRBJ2-3; 11 bases agree with TRBD2. The V gene's germline CDR1 is MNHEY and CDR2 SVGEGT. Losses at the gene ends were 5 bases for V and 4 bases for J; bases not matched to a gene: 14. The CDR3 is 18 residues long. CDR3 residues: CASSDPPGLADGADTQYF. For the CDR3, the DNA is TGTGCCAGCAGTGACCCTCCGGGACTAGCGGACGGGGCAGATACGCAGTATTTT.

This clonotype showed up many times. This chain links TRBV20-1 with TRBJ2-2; a possible D gene is TRBD2 (5 bases). The CDR3 is made up of 16 amino acids. The ends were cut back, 2 bases at V and 1 base at J, with 14 bases in the middle. Looked up from germline, CDR1 is DFQATT and CDR2 is SNEGSKA (reference sequence). CDR3 protein: CSARSGGRLNTGELFF. The CDR3 DNA reads as TGCAGTGCTAGATCCGGAGGCAGACTGAACACCGGGGAGCTGTTTTTT.

This clonotype was counted a few times. It may be a read error: a sequence one base away is much more abundant. The chain joins TRBV9 to TRBJ2-3; D call uncertain. In germline, CDR1 is SGDLS, CDR2 YYNGEE. This CDR3 has 14 residues. CDR3 region: CASSVNRGTDAQYF. The CDR3 region has the DNA TGTGCCAGCAGCGTAAACAGAGGCACAGATGCGCAGTATTTT.

This clonotype was detected ten times or more. The chain is built from TRBV6-1 and TRBJ1-1; D might be TRBD1 (5 bases). The CDR3 covers 13 residues. The V gene's germline CDR1 is MNHNS and CDR2 SASEGT. The V gene lost 7 bases and the J gene lost 3 bases, with 12 bases spanning the gap. The DNA for the CDR3 is TGTGCCAGCATTGGGGCATGGGACACTGAAGCTTTCTTT. This translates into CASIGAWDTEAFF.

This clonotype appeared many times. This chain connects TRBV30 to TRBJ2-5; D possibly corresponds to TRBD2 (5 bases). The V and J ends lost 5 bases and 5 bases respectively, with 15 bases between them. The CDR3 has 13 amino acids. Germline V gene lookup returns CDR1 GTSNPN and CDR2 SVGIG (reference sequence). The CDR3 is CAWDPSGAETQYF. CDR3 DNA: TGTGCCTGGGACCCCAGCGGAGCTGAGACCCAGTACTTC.

A word on this clonotype: This may be a read error, as it is one base from a much larger clone. The chain uses TRBV7-6 and TRBJ2-3, with TRBD1 matching over 8 bases. There are 14 residues in the CDR3. CDR1 is SGHVS and CDR2 is FNYEAQ in the germline V gene. V dropped 8 bases and J dropped 2; count of bases not matched to a gene: 6. The CDR3 DNA reads as TGTGCCAGCGGCCCACAGGGGGTCACAGATACGCAGTATTTT. It specifies CASGPQGVTDTQYF.

This clonotype appeared many times. The chain carries TRBV2 and TRBJ1-2; 7 bases agree with TRBD1. CDR3 length equals 14 residues. Trimming took 8 bases from V and 5 from J; bases not matched to a gene: 11. Per germline, CDR1 SNHLY and CDR2 FYNNEI. As DNA, the CDR3 is TGTGCCAGCGGCGGGACAGATGCTGGGTATGGCTACACCTTC. It encodes CASGGTDAGYGYTF. Together with reference TRBV2 and TRBJ1-2, the CDR3 gives the full variable domain: EPEVTQTPSHQVTQMGQEVILRCVPISNHLYFYWYRQILGQKVEFLVSFYNNEISEKSEIFDDQFSVERPDGSNFTLKIRSTKLEDSAMYFCASGGTDAGYGYTFGSGTRLTVV.

At least ten counts were recorded for this clonotype. The V gene is TRBV6-2 or TRBV6-3, the J gene TRBJ2-7, with no clear D. CDR1 is MNHEY and CDR2 is SVGEGT in the germline V gene. The CDR3 extends over 14 amino acids. The germline V and J ends were trimmed by 6 bases and 6 bases, with 18 bases remaining between them. CDR3 sequence: CASRSDMGISEQYF. CDR3 bases: TGTGCCAGCAGATCAGACATGGGTATCAGCGAGCAGTACTTC.

On this clonotype itself: This CDR3 is missing its conserved last phenylalanine or tryptophan, likely due to a read error. The chain links TRBV9 to TRBJ2-2, with 8 bases fitting TRBD2. Germline values: CDR1 SGDLS, CDR2 YYNGEE. Trimming at V came to 4 bases and at J to 4 bases, leaving 15 bases not matched to a gene. The CDR3 runs 18 residues. CDR3 amino acids: CASSISRGSGATTGELFS. For the CDR3, the DNA is TGTGCCAGCAGCATCTCGCGGGGTAGCGGGGCAACCACCGGGGAGCTGTTTTCT.

This rearrangement joins TRBV27 to TRBJ1-5; possibly TRBD1 for D (6 bases). The V gene lost 5 bases and the J gene lost 1 base, with 12 bases spanning the gap. The CDR3 consists of 15 residues. CDR1 and CDR2 (germline): MNHEY, SMNVEV (reference sequence). The CDR3 is CASSPGTTSNQPQHF. The CDR3 DNA reads TGTGCCAGCAGTCCGGGGACAACAAGCAATCAGCCCCAGCATTTT.

As for this clonotype: A clone one base away is much larger, so this may be a read error. This rearrangement joins TRBV11-2 to TRBJ1-1, with D possibly matching TRBD1 (5 bases). This CDR3 contains 15 residues. Between the trimmed V and J ends, which lost 5 bases and 3 bases, there was a span of 16 bases. CDR1 is SGHAT and CDR2 is FQNNGV in the germline V gene. The CDR3 protein is CASSGGIDGYTEAFF. CDR3 sequence (DNA): TGTGCCAGCAGCGGGGGGATAGACGGGTACACTGAAGCTTTCTTT.

This clonotype occurred many times. This chain connects TRBV15 to TRBJ2-1; 10 bases align to TRBD1. The V and J ends lost 6 bases and 8 bases, in that order; junction bases with no gene match: 4. CDR1 and CDR2 (germline): LNHNV, YYDKDF (reference sequence). The CDR3 runs 13 residues. The CDR3 spells CATRDRGYYEQFF. In DNA form, the CDR3 reads TGTGCCACCAGGGACAGGGGGTATTATGAGCAGTTCTTC.

There are many counts of this clonotype. The chain is built from TRBV24-1 and TRBJ2-3; D remains ambiguous. Germline CDR1 and CDR2: KGHDR and SFDVKD. This CDR3 comprises 14 residues. The V end lost 0 bases, the J end lost 5 bases, and 8 bases lay between the germline ends. In nucleotides, the CDR3 is TGTGCCACCAGTGATTTGTTGGGGATAGATACGCAGTATTTT. Its protein product is CATSDLLGIDTQYF.

Judged by abundance, this clonotype is medium-sized (0.01 to 0.1%). The J gene is TRBJ2-3, the V gene TRBV7-9; D is ambiguous. Germline V gene lookup returns CDR1 SEHNR and CDR2 FQNEAQ (reference sequence). This CDR3 has 13 amino acids. Trimming stripped 5 bases from V and 1 base from J, with 7 bases between. The CDR3 DNA follows: TGTGCCAGCAGCCCAGGAGGCACAGATACGCAGTATTTT. This codes for CASSPGGTDTQYF. The full variable domain, completed using reference TRBV7-9 and TRBJ2-3, is DTGVSQNPRHKITKRGQNVTFRCDPISEHNRLYWYRQTLGQGPEFLTYFQNEAQLEKSRLLSDRFSAERPKGSFSTLEIQRTEQGDSAMYLCASSPGGTDTQYFGPGTRLTVL.

This clonotype was seen ten or more times. The genes are TRBV25-1 and TRBJ2-7, with D possibly TRBD2 on 6 matching bases. Germline CDR1 is MGHDK and CDR2 is SYGVNS. This CDR3 has 13 amino acids. V lost 5 bases and J lost 2, with 10 bases in between. The CDR3 region is CASSRGGTYEQYF. The CDR3 DNA reads as TGTGCCAGCAGTCGGGGAGGAACCTACGAGCAGTACTTC.